The 23 T cell receptor beta chains below all came from one sample that was sequenced in a study of blood T cells in healthy people across ages. The second PCR ran about 6 to 11 cycles with a sample-barcoded 5' primer and J-beta primers. TCRdb reprocessed the 5' RACE reads via MiXCR and lists one record per CDR3 protein. Of 730,000 or so distinct CDR3 sequences in the sample, less than 45% are singletons; the top ten hold 30%. The sequenced sample was blood. Receptors were obtained from a man older than 75 in good health.

The rearrangement links TRBV9 to TRBJ1-2; 10 bases map to TRBD1. The germline V gene encodes CDR1 SGDLS and CDR2 YYNGEE. V was clipped by 0 bases and J by 7 bases; unmatched bases: 6. The CDR3 is 15 amino acids. CDR3 amino acids: CASSVEGTGDFGYTF. CDR3 bases: TGTGCCAGCAGCGTAGAGGGGACAGGGGATTTTGGCTACACCTTC.

Points on this clonotype: With a much larger clone just one base away, this may be a read error. The V gene is TRBV28, the J gene TRBJ1-2, with 7 bases that match TRBD1. Looked up from germline, CDR1 is MDHEN and CDR2 is SYDVKM. There are 13 residues in the CDR3. J gave up 4 bases and V 6 bases, and 5 bases lay outside the gene matches. The CDR3 nucleotides read TGTGCCAGCAGAGGGGGACAGCGCTATGGCTACACCTTC. Translated, it gives CASRGGQRYGYTF.

This clonotype was recorded at least ten times. This chain uses TRBV30 with TRBJ2-1; 8 nucleotides match TRBD1. CDR1 is GTSNPN, CDR2 SVGIG, per germline (reference sequence). This CDR3 contains 13 residues. J gave up 4 bases and V 2 bases, and 1 base lay outside the gene matches. The CDR3 sequence: CAWSRDRYNEQFF. In DNA form, the CDR3 reads TGTGCCTGGAGTCGGGACAGGTACAATGAGCAGTTCTTC.

The chain carries TRBV20-1 and TRBJ2-7; D remains ambiguous. V was cut by 5 bases and J by 4 bases, with 9 bases left in between. CDR3 length equals 11 residues. The germline V gene has CDR1 DFQATT and CDR2 SNEGSKA (reference sequence). Here the CDR3 DNA reads TGCAGTGCTGAGGACGGTTACGAGCAGTACTTC. Its translation is CSAEDGYEQYF.

A remark on this clonotype: The junction shows a germline mismatch at one end, possibly a read error. This chain uses TRBV6-1 with TRBJ1-4; no reliable D call. CDR3 length equals 15 residues. Germline lookup yields CDR1 MNHNS and CDR2 SASEGT. CDR3 bases: TGTGCCGGCAGTGATATCGGGTACTTGGATGAAAAACTGTTTTTT. Its translation: CAGSDIGYLDEKLFF.

This clonotype has more than one count but fewer than ten. The genes are TRBV6-2 or TRBV6-3 and TRBJ2-7, with TRBD2 as a possible D gene (6 bases). V was trimmed by 2 bases and J by 0 bases, leaving 23 bases between them. CDR3 length equals 19 residues. Germline CDR1 and CDR2: MNHEY and SVGEGT. The CDR3 region is CASSYPLAIGAYLSYEQYF. The CDR3 DNA reads as TGTGCCAGCAGTTACCCTCTAGCGATCGGAGCCTACCTCTCCTACGAGCAGTACTTC.

J is TRBJ2-4 and V is TRBV6-1; unclear D gene. The J call may be wrong; the DNA end is better matched by TRBJ2-7. The CDR3 totals 11 residues. Germline V gives CDR1 MNHNS, CDR2 SASEGT. For the CDR3, the DNA is TGTGCCAGCAGTGACCCGGGCGAGCAGTACTTC. Residues: CASSDPGEQYF.

This clonotype was observed a handful of times. The chain has TRBV20-1 and TRBJ2-7; 7 positions match TRBD1. The CDR3 is 13 amino acids. CDR1 DFQATT and CDR2 SNEGSKA come from the germline V gene (reference sequence). Trimming took 6 bases from V and 6 from J; bases not matched to a gene: 11. CDR3 in amino acids: CSASATGSGEQYF. CDR3 bases: TGCAGTGCAAGCGCGACAGGGTCGGGCGAGCAGTACTTC.

The gene calls are TRBV20-1 and TRBJ2-5; 9 positions agree with TRBD1. Germline values: CDR1 DFQATT, CDR2 SNEGSKA (reference sequence). Trimming took 1 base from V and 5 from J; bases not matched to a gene: 8. The CDR3 is 15 residues long. The CDR3 region has the DNA TGCAGTGCTAGAGGGGGGGGACAGGGCAAGGAGACCCAGTACTTC. Its protein product is CSARGGGQGKETQYF.

The CDR3 sequence: CASSLEVRVYEQYF. The DNA of the CDR3 is TGCGCCAGCAGCTTGGAGGTTAGGGTCTACGAGCAGTACTTC. The rearrangement links TRBV5-1 to TRBJ2-7; no firm D call. The V end lost 0 bases, the J end lost 3 bases, and 10 bases lay between the germline ends. Germline CDR1 reads SGHRS; CDR2 reads YFSETQ. The CDR3 spans 14 residues.

This clonotype was seen more than once but under ten times. The chain couples TRBV6-5 to TRBJ2-7, with 8 nucleotides matching TRBD2. V was clipped by 7 bases and J by 2 bases; unmatched bases: 4. From germline, CDR1 is MNHEY and CDR2 SVGAGI. This CDR3 contains 13 residues. CDR3 nucleotide sequence: TGTGCCAGCACCGCGGGAGGCCCCTACGAGCAGTACTTC. Its protein product is CASTAGGPYEQYF.

This clonotype was counted at least ten times. The CDR3 region is CASSWGLAGTDTQYF. As DNA, the CDR3 is TGTGCCAGCAGCTGGGGGCTAGCGGGCACAGATACGCAGTATTTT. This sequence joins TRBV7-9 and TRBJ2-3; D may be TRBD2 (7 bases). This CDR3 has 15 amino acids. The germline V gene has CDR1 SEHNR and CDR2 FQNEAQ (reference sequence). Trimming took off 4 bases at V and 1 base at J, with 12 bases between the two ends.

Details on this clonotype: The CDR3 ends on some other residue instead of the conserved phenylalanine or tryptophan, so this is likely a read error. The chain couples TRBV27 to TRBJ2-3, with 10 bases that match TRBD1. CDR1 MNHEY and CDR2 SMNVEV come from the germline V gene (reference sequence). Germline trimming cut 6 bases from V and 4 bases from J; bases unmatched to any gene: 13. The CDR3 spans 17 residues. The chain's CDR3 is CASRPWGPGQGSDTQYS. The CDR3 nucleotides are TGTGCCAGCAGACCATGGGGTCCGGGACAGGGGTCAGATACGCAGTATTCT.

This clonotype showed up just a few times. The V call is TRBV7-2, the J call TRBJ2-5; D unclear. Germline V gene lookup returns CDR1 SGHTA and CDR2 FQGNSA. V shed 5 bases and J shed 8 bases, with 9 bases lying between them. The CDR3 is 11 residues long. The CDR3 sequence is CASSEMVTQYF. The CDR3 DNA reads as TGTGCCAGCAGCGAGATGGTAACCCAGTACTTC.

This chain connects TRBV6-2 or TRBV6-3 to TRBJ1-2; 12 bases agree with TRBD1. V lost 6 bases to trimming and J lost 4 bases; unmatched junction nucleotides: 12. The CDR3 contains 17 residues. Looked up from germline, CDR1 is MNHEY and CDR2 is SVGEGT. CDR3 nucleotide sequence: TGTGCCAGCAGATTCTCCGGGACAGGGGGCCAAAGCTATGGCTACACCTTC. Protein sequence: CASRFSGTGGQSYGYTF.

This clonotype came up a few times. The chain carries TRBV7-2 and TRBJ1-1; D unresolved. V lost 0 bases and J 1 base, leaving 9 bases between the germline ends. The CDR3 has 15 amino acids. The germline V gene encodes CDR1 SGHTA and CDR2 FQGNSA. The CDR3 nucleotides are TGTGCCAGCAGCTTAGCGTTGGGTGGGAACACTGAAGCTTTCTTT. It specifies CASSLALGGNTEAFF.

This clonotype was seen more than once but under ten times. The CDR3 is CATGQGYTGELFF. CDR3 coding DNA: TGTGCCACTGGACAGGGCTACACCGGGGAGCTGTTTTTT. V and J are TRBV21-1 and TRBJ2-2; TRBD1 is taken as the D call from the table, unchecked against the DNA. TRBV21-1 is an annotated pseudogene. The CDR3 is 13 amino acids.

The CDR3 DNA sequence: TGCGCCAGCAGCAGGGAGCAGGTCCACGCTGGCTACACCTTC. This translates into CASSREQVHAGYTF. The V gene is TRBV4-3, the J gene TRBJ1-2; the D is unclear. Germline lookup yields CDR1 LGHNA and CDR2 YSLEER. V dropped 5 bases and J dropped 7 bases, with 17 bases sitting between them. The CDR3 is 14 residues long.

This clonotype came up a few times. The gene calls are TRBV28 and TRBJ2-1, with 9 bases lining up with TRBD2. Trimming took 5 bases from V and 5 from J; bases not matched to a gene: 10. Germline CDR1 is MDHEN and CDR2 is SYDVKM. The CDR3 runs 16 residues. CDR3 coding DNA: TGTGCCAGCAGTCCCCTTAGCGGGAGTAACGACAATGAGCAGTTCTTC. Protein product: CASSPLSGSNDNEQFF.

The rearrangement links TRBV15 to TRBJ2-5, with 11 bases that match TRBD2. CDR3 length: 16 amino acids. Trimming at V came to 1 base and at J to 2 bases, leaving 3 bases not matched to a gene. The V gene's germline CDR1 is LNHNV and CDR2 YYDKDF (reference sequence). CDR3 loop: CATSRGVAGGQETQYF. CDR3 nucleotides: TGTGCCACCAGCAGAGGGGTAGCGGGAGGGCAAGAGACCCAGTACTTC.

This clonotype was observed a few times. The V gene is TRBV7-3, the J gene TRBJ2-1; a possible D gene is TRBD2 (5 bases). This CDR3 spans 14 amino acids. The germline V and J ends were trimmed by 4 bases and 8 bases, with 15 bases remaining between them. Germline assignment: CDR1 SGHTA and CDR2 FQGTGA. In DNA, the CDR3 is TGTGCCAGCAGCTCAGTTGGGAGTGGGGATGAGCAGTTCTTC. Residues: CASSSVGSGDEQFF.

This clonotype was observed a single time. The gene calls are TRBV7-2 and TRBJ2-7, with 7 bases matching TRBD1. The germline V gene has CDR1 SGHTA and CDR2 FQGNSA. The CDR3 length is 15 residues. Trimming took 5 bases from V and 2 from J; bases not matched to a gene: 9. The DNA of the CDR3 is TGTGCCAGCAGCCTAGGGTACAGGGGTCCCTACGAGCAGTACTTC. Translation gives CASSLGYRGPYEQYF.

This clonotype was detected a few times. The rearrangement links TRBV6-5 to TRBJ2-3; D could derive from TRBD1 or TRBD2 (5 bases each). Germline V gene lookup returns CDR1 MNHEY and CDR2 SVGAGI. The CDR3 has 16 residues. V gave up 7 bases and J gave up 5 bases, with 22 bases separating them. DNA for the CDR3: TGTGCCAGCACAAGGGGAGCCGGGATGGGAGAAGATACGCAGTATTTT. Translating it yields CASTRGAGMGEDTQYF.